This TCR beta chain derives from a study of blood T cell repertoires in COVID-19. Turning to the study itself: The United States, Italy and Spain were the sources of the acute and convalescent COVID-19 samples. PBMCs, B-cell-depleted T cells, or T cells provided the cDNA or gDNA that made up the material.

Germline V gene lookup returns CDR1 SGHTA and CDR2 FQGNSA. This CDR3 comprises 14 residues. After removal of 3 bases from V and 3 bases from J, the junction contained 1 base not matched to a gene. Sequencing was performed with immunoSEQ multiplex PCR; in TCRdb, only in-frame clones are kept and a portion is missing. The data show around 140,000 clones, 81% seen once. Sequenced sample: peripheral blood. The chain couples TRBV7-2 to TRBJ2-3, with 9 nucleotides matching TRBD1. The TCR comes from a woman aged 60-75 years with active or convalescent COVID-19. Here the CDR3 DNA reads TGTGCCAGCAGCTTGGACAGGGGAACAGATACGCAGTATTTT. This gives the protein CASSLDRGTDTQYF. The full variable domain, its missing parts supplied by reference TRBV7-2 and TRBJ2-3, is GAGVSQSPSNKVTEKGKDVELRCDPISGHTALYWYRQSLGQGLEFLIYFQGNSAPDKSGLPSDRFSAERTGGSVSTLTIQRTQQEDSAVYLCASSLDRGTDTQYFGPGTRLTVL.